This passage covers 11 T cell receptor beta chains from one sample sequenced in a study of T-cell memory formation after mild COVID-19. TCRdb reprocessed the 5' RACE reads via MiXCR and lists one record per CDR3 protein. The sample has approximately 340,000 distinct CDR3 sequences, 10% to 15% seen once. Sample: PBMCs or a T cell subset sorted from them (not recorded which). The receptors originated from a man aged 18 to 29 who had mild COVID-19 (a few samples of this study predate the infection). Cell type and time point are not known.

The chain couples TRBV21-1 to TRBJ2-7; the DNA was not used to check the table's D call, TRBD2. TRBV21-1 corresponds to a pseudogene. This CDR3 region has 13 residues. As DNA, the CDR3 is TGTGCCAGCAGCAAAGGGCTAGCGGGGGGAGAGTACGTC. It specifies CASSKGLAGGEYV.

This clonotype was recorded many times. The chain uses TRBV27 and TRBJ1-2; D may be TRBD1 (5 bases). Germline V lookup: CDR1 MNHEY, CDR2 SMNVEV (reference sequence). The CDR3 runs to 17 residues. Trimming removed 8 bases at V and 5 bases at J, with 27 bases between. The CDR3 sequence is CASLGRGLGEGIYGYTF. In DNA, the CDR3 is TGTGCCAGCCTCGGACGAGGGTTGGGAGAGGGGATATATGGCTACACCTTC.

This clonotype appeared a few times. The rearrangement uses TRBV6-2 or TRBV6-3 and TRBJ2-7; 7 nucleotides match TRBD1. V shed 5 bases and J 12 bases; nucleotides not matched to a gene: 10. The CDR3 sequence is 12 residues long. The germline CDR1 and CDR2 sequences are MNHEY and SVGEGT. The CDR3 region has the DNA TGTGCCAGCAGTCCGGACAGGCTTTCGCGGTACTTC. Translated: CASSPDRLSRYF.

This rearrangement joins TRBV4-3 to TRBJ2-5; D may be TRBD1 (7 bases). There are 16 residues in the CDR3. The ends were cut back, 0 bases at V and 5 bases at J, with 16 bases in the middle. From germline, CDR1 is LGHNA and CDR2 YSLEER. In DNA, the CDR3 is TGCGCCAGCAGCCAAGATTGGGCAGGGGGGTCGGAGACCCAGTACTTC. Protein product: CASSQDWAGGSETQYF.

The chain carries TRBV4-2 and TRBJ2-3; 9 bases match TRBD2. The CDR3 covers 17 residues. CDR1 LGHNA and CDR2 YNFKEQ come from the germline V gene. J lost 5 bases, V lost 0 bases, and 9 bases had no gene match. For the CDR3, the DNA is TGTGCCAGCAGCCAAGACCCCCTAGCGGGGTTCAGAGATACGCAGTATTTT. Encoded protein: CASSQDPLAGFRDTQYF.

This clonotype has more than one count but fewer than ten. The gene calls are TRBV5-1 and TRBJ2-1; the D gene is possibly TRBD1 (5 bases). CDR1 and CDR2 (germline): SGHRS, YFSETQ. V gave up 5 bases and J gave up 3 bases, with 9 bases separating them. The CDR3 runs to 13 residues. CDR3 protein: CASRVDSYNEQFF. The CDR3 bases are TGCGCCAGCAGGGTAGACAGCTACAATGAGCAGTTCTTC.

This clonotype was seen only a few times. The chain employs TRBV6-5 and TRBJ1-1; D is unclear. V dropped 2 bases and J dropped 11 bases, with 12 bases sitting between them. Germline V CDR1 and CDR2: MNHEY, SVGAGI. This CDR3 has 12 amino acids. CDR3: CASSYGIGFAFF. The CDR3 coding sequence is TGTGCCAGCAGTTACGGGATCGGCTTCGCTTTCTTT.

This clonotype was seen more than once but under ten times. The rearrangement links TRBV5-6 to TRBJ2-1, with 9 bases aligning to TRBD1. V trimming: 3 bases; J trimming: 7 bases; junction bases outside the gene matches: 5. This CDR3 spans 14 amino acids. Per the germline V gene, CDR1 is SGHDT and CDR2 is YYEEEE. For the CDR3, the DNA is TGTGCCAGCAGCTGGGGGACAGGGAGGAATGAGCAGTTCTTC. As protein: CASSWGTGRNEQFF.

V and J are TRBV5-4 and TRBJ2-3, with 10 positions matching TRBD1. J lost 4 bases, V lost 3 bases, and 8 bases had no gene match. This CDR3 has 16 amino acids. Germline V lookup: CDR1 SGHNT, CDR2 YYREEE (reference sequence). The CDR3 sequence is CASSWIGTGVADTQYF. CDR3 sequence (DNA): TGTGCCAGCAGCTGGATAGGGACAGGGGTAGCAGATACGCAGTATTTT. Based on the CDR3 plus reference TRBV5-4 and TRBJ2-3, the full variable domain is ETGVTQSPTHLIKTRGQQVTLRCSSQSGHNTVSWYQQALGQGPQFIFQYYREEENGRGNFPPRFSGLQFPNYSSELNVNALELDDSALYLCASSWIGTGVADTQYFGPGTRLTVL.

This chain uses TRBV7-3 with TRBJ1-1; TRBD1 is a possible D gene (5 bases). The CDR3 consists of 14 residues. CDR1 and CDR2 (germline): SGHTA, FQGTGA. Trimming removed 4 bases from V and 2 bases from J, with 11 bases in between. Here the CDR3 reads CASSSGASNTEAFF. The CDR3 region has the DNA TGTGCCAGCAGCTCTGGGGCGAGCAACACTGAAGCTTTCTTT.

This clonotype was observed a handful of times. CDR3 region: CASSLGTGLGAFF. The CDR3 nucleotides are TGTGCCAGCAGTTTAGGGACAGGGCTTGGTGCTTTCTTT. The rearrangement links TRBV12-3 or TRBV12-4 to TRBJ1-1, with TRBD1 identical over 8 bases. The CDR3 sequence is 13 residues long. The ends lost 1 base at V and 11 bases at J; junction bases unmatched: 6.